The 18 T cell receptor beta chains in this list originate from one sample, sequenced in a study of T cells in Graves' hyperthyroidism and ophthalmopathy. Amplification targeted TCR beta CDR3 regions from RNA transcripts. The TCR CDR3 first-round RT-PCR relied on the HTBI primer set. MiXCR, applied by TCRdb to the multiplex PCR reads, yields one record per CDR3 protein. Of 500,000 to 550,000 distinct CDR3 sequences listed, more than 20% are singletons. The sequenced material came from blood. The receptors were gathered from a man aged 18 to 30 with Graves' hyperthyroidism.

This clonotype has only a few counts. The J gene is TRBJ1-1, the V gene TRBV5-6; D gene unclear. V gave up 4 bases and J gave up 3 bases, with 10 bases separating them. This CDR3 comprises 13 residues. Germline values: CDR1 SGHDT, CDR2 YYEEEE. Here the CDR3 reads CASSAAQDTEAFF. CDR3 in DNA: TGTGCCAGCAGCGCGGCCCAGGACACTGAAGCTTTCTTT.

V usage is TRBV24-1 and J usage is TRBJ2-2, with TRBD1 identical over 8 bases. After removal of 9 bases from V and 3 bases from J, the junction contained 5 bases not matched to a gene. The CDR3 extends over 14 amino acids. Germline V gives CDR1 KGHDR, CDR2 SFDVKD. In DNA, the CDR3 is TGTGCCACCGCGACAGGGGCCGACACCGGGGAGCTGTTTTTT. Encoded protein: CATATGADTGELFF.

For this clonotype: This could be a read error, since a much larger clone is one nucleotide away. V is TRBV5-1 and J is TRBJ1-3; unclear D gene. The CDR3 contains 15 residues. Germline-derived CDR1 and CDR2 are SGHRS and YFSETQ. CDR3 nucleotide sequence: TGCGCCAGCTGCTTGGATGGAGGGTCTGGAAACACCATATATTTT. Protein sequence: CASCLDGGSGNTIYF. Complete variable domain (other parts from reference TRBV5-1 and TRBJ1-3): KAGVTQTPRYLIKTRGQQVTLSCSPISGHRSVSWYQQTPGQGLQFLFEYFSETQRNKGNFPGRFSGRQFSNSRSEMNVSTLELGDSALYLCASCLDGGSGNTIYFGEGSWLTVV.

In this sample, this clonotype turned up many times. The chain couples TRBV6-1 to TRBJ2-7, with TRBD1 matching 8 bases. Germline CDR1 is MNHNS and CDR2 is SASEGT. Trimming at V came to 3 bases and at J to 1 base, leaving 2 bases not matched to a gene. The CDR3 contains 14 residues. Here the CDR3 DNA reads TGTGCCAGCAGTGAGACAGGGGCGTCCTACGAGCAGTACTTC. Translating gives CASSETGASYEQYF.

This clonotype was seen at least ten times. The V and J genes are TRBV27 and TRBJ1-6; the D gene is possibly TRBD1 (5 bases). From germline, CDR1 is MNHEY and CDR2 SMNVEV (reference sequence). Between the trimmed V and J ends, which lost 8 bases and 1 base, there was a span of 9 bases. The CDR3 has 14 amino acids. The CDR3, as DNA: TGTGCCAGCGGCTGGGGGTCCTATAATTCACCCCTCCACTTT. It encodes CASGWGSYNSPLHF.

This clonotype was seen repeatedly, ten times or more. The chain carries TRBV11-2 and TRBJ2-7, with D uncertain. This CDR3 is 15 amino acids long. V lost 3 bases to trimming and J lost 0 bases, with 12 bases between them. The germline V gene has CDR1 SGHAT and CDR2 FQNNGV. The CDR3 spells CASSFEAESSYEQYF. As DNA, the CDR3 is TGTGCCAGCAGCTTTGAGGCCGAGTCCTCCTACGAGCAGTACTTC.

The gene calls are TRBV12-3 or TRBV12-4 and TRBJ1-6; D gene ambiguous. V lost 7 bases and J 6 bases, leaving 13 bases between the germline ends. The CDR3 spans 14 residues. In DNA, the CDR3 is TGTGCCAGCAACCGGGGTGTACGTAATTCACCCCTCCACTTT. Translation: CASNRGVRNSPLHF.

This clonotype was detected ten times or more. The V and J genes are TRBV24-1 and TRBJ1-1, with a weak D call TRBD1 (6 bases). Germline V gene lookup returns CDR1 KGHDR and CDR2 SFDVKD. The germline V and J ends were trimmed by 4 bases and 4 bases, with 9 bases remaining between them. The CDR3 spans 13 residues. The CDR3 is CATSDSQGTEAFF. CDR3 sequence (DNA): TGTGCCACCAGTGACTCACAGGGCACTGAAGCTTTCTTT.

The chain carries TRBV4-2 and TRBJ2-7; D is possibly TRBD1 or TRBD2 (6 bases each). CDR3 length equals 20 residues. CDR1 is LGHNA and CDR2 is YNFKEQ in the germline V gene. The V and J ends lost 3 bases and 0 bases respectively, with 27 bases between them. The CDR3 DNA reads TGTGCCAGCAGCCAGGATACGGGGGCCAAGGGGTCTTCTTTCTCCTACGAGCAGTACTTC. Protein: CASSQDTGAKGSSFSYEQYF.

This clonotype was counted ten times or more. This sequence joins TRBV28 and TRBJ1-1; 8 bases align to TRBD1. Germline V gene lookup returns CDR1 MDHEN and CDR2 SYDVKM. The length of the CDR3 is 14 residues. V was pared by 7 bases and J by 3 bases, with 7 bases of the junction left unmatched. CDR3 residues: CASTTGGSDTEAFF. CDR3 nucleotide sequence: TGTGCCAGCACCACAGGGGGGAGCGACACTGAAGCTTTCTTT.

This clonotype was seen ten or more times. V gene TRBV6-1 combines with J gene TRBJ2-7; the match to TRBD1 covers 9 bases. The junction had 7 bases not matched to a gene; V was cut back by 8 bases and J by 5 bases. Germline V CDR1 and CDR2: MNHNS, SASEGT. The CDR3 sequence is 13 residues long. Written as DNA, the CDR3 is TGTGCCAGCTTGACAGGGGGGTTCCACGAGCAGTACTTC. Its translation: CASLTGGFHEQYF.

This clonotype came up many times. V is TRBV29-1 and J is TRBJ1-5, with 9 bases fitting TRBD1. Germline CDR1 is SQVTM and CDR2 is ANQGSEA. V was pared by 6 bases and J by 4 bases, with 4 bases of the junction left unmatched. The CDR3 totals 13 residues. The CDR3 nucleotides are TGCAGCGTCCGCGACAGGGGGAATCAGCCCCAGCATTTT. Translated, it gives CSVRDRGNQPQHF.

This clonotype was detected many times. The chain recombines TRBV20-1 with TRBJ1-6; 7 nucleotides line up with TRBD1. Germline V CDR1 and CDR2: DFQATT, SNEGSKA (reference sequence). V lost 6 bases and J lost 8; bases outside the gene matches: 13. The CDR3 covers 15 residues. CDR3 amino acids: CSASDREGIDSPLHF. The CDR3 DNA is TGCAGTGCCTCCGACAGGGAGGGCATAGATTCACCCCTCCACTTT.

This clonotype has a count of ten or more. The chain is built from TRBV12-3 or TRBV12-4 and TRBJ2-2; perhaps TRBD2 as D (6 bases). The CDR3 loop spans 15 amino acids. Trimming took 3 bases from V and 6 from J, leaving 14 bases between them. The CDR3 loop is CASSFPGEGAGELFF. DNA for the CDR3: TGTGCCAGCAGTTTCCCGGGGGAAGGGGCCGGGGAGCTGTTTTTT.

Comment on this clonotype: A junction boundary mismatches the germline segment, possibly from a read error. The V call is TRBV11-2, the J call TRBJ1-2; TRBD1 is a possible D gene (5 bases). The CDR3 is made up of 14 amino acids. CDR1 and CDR2 from the germline V gene are SGHAT and FQNNGV. CDR3 DNA sequence: TGTGCCGGCAGCTGGGGACGGCGTAACTATGGCTACACCTTC. This gives the protein CAGSWGRRNYGYTF.

The CDR3 nucleotides read TGTGCCAGCAGTTACAGGCAGTCTGGAAACACCATATATTTT. It codes for CASSYRQSGNTIYF. V and J are TRBV6-5 and TRBJ1-3, with no clear D. Germline values: CDR1 MNHEY, CDR2 SVGAGI. The V end was cut by 2 bases, the J end by 1 base, with 6 bases between. This CDR3 spans 14 amino acids.

This clonotype appeared many times. V gene TRBV11-3 combines with J gene TRBJ1-1, with unresolved D. This CDR3 contains 14 residues. Trimming cost V 0 bases and J 5 bases, with 10 bases left between them. Germline V gives CDR1 SGHNT, CDR2 YENEEA. The chain's CDR3 is CASSLDPGGTEAFF. CDR3 DNA sequence: TGTGCCAGCAGCTTAGATCCAGGTGGAACTGAAGCTTTCTTT.

In this sample, this clonotype turned up many times. The genes are TRBV19 and TRBJ1-1, with TRBD1 matching 8 bases. Trimming took 5 bases from V and 1 from J; bases not matched to a gene: 15. This CDR3 contains 18 residues. Germline CDR1 LNHDA, CDR2 SQIVND (reference sequence). CDR3 nucleotides: TGTGCCAGTAGTCCCCATCAGGGGGCGGGGGCCAGGAACACTGAAGCTTTCTTT. Its translation: CASSPHQGAGARNTEAFF. Together with reference TRBV19 and TRBJ1-1, the CDR3 gives the full variable domain: DGGITQSPKYLFRKEGQNVTLSCEQNLNHDAMYWYRQDPGQGLRLIYYSQIVNDFQKGDIAEGYSVSREKKESFPLTVTSAQKNPTAFYLCASSPHQGAGARNTEAFFGQGTRLTVV.